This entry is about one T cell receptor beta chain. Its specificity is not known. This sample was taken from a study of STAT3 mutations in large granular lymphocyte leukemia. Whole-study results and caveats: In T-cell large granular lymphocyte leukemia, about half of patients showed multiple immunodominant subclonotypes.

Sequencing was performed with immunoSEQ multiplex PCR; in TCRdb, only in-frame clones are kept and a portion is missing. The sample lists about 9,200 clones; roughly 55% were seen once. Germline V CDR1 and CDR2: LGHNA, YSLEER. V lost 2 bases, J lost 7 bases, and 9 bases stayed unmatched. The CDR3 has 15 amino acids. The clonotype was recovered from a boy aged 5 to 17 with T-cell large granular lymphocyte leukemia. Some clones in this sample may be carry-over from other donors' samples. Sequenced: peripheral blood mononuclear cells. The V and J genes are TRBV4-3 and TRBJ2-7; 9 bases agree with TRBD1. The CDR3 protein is CASSQSHRGLREQYF. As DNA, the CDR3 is TGCGCCAGCAGCCAATCCCACAGGGGGCTCCGAGAGCAGTACTTC.